A single sample is the source of the 21 T cell receptor beta chains below, sequenced in a study of cytomegalovirus exposure and HLA in healthy donors (TCRdb year 2017). The library was built by means of the immunoSEQ multiplex PCR assay. For the multiplex PCR, a mixture combining 60 forward primers for TCR Vbeta segments and 13 reverse primers for TCR Jbeta segments was used. What TCRdb holds here is the immuneACCESS table cut down to in-frame rearrangements. Part of the clones is not present; checked against another copy, under half of the missing clones reflect an unresolved V gene, and the others are unexplained. Recorded for this sample are approximately 150,000 clones; under 70% of them occurred a single time. 2.5% to 3.5% of the sample rests with the top ten. Sequenced material: PBMCs. These receptors were taken from a woman in her 30s in good health and CMV-seropositive.

The chain combines TRBV5-6 with TRBJ2-7, with a weak D call TRBD1 (6 bases). Germline V gene lookup returns CDR1 SGHDT and CDR2 YYEEEE. The V gene lost 4 bases and the J gene lost 4 bases, with 12 bases spanning the gap. The CDR3 spans 13 residues. CDR3 amino acids: CASSLDRYYEQYF. CDR3 nucleotides: TGTGCCAGCAGCCTAGACAGGTATTACGAGCAGTACTTC.

This chain connects TRBV14 to TRBJ2-7, with 7 bases fitting TRBD1. Germline V lookup: CDR1 SGHDN, CDR2 FVKESK. Unmatched junction bases numbered 9, after V lost 0 bases and J lost 4 bases. This CDR3 is built from 16 residues. The DNA for the CDR3 is TGTGCCAGCAGCCAAGATCTATGGCAGGGGGAGTACGAGCAGTACTTC. It specifies CASSQDLWQGEYEQYF.

This rearrangement joins TRBV5-6 to TRBJ1-2; maybe TRBD1 (6 bases). Trimming stripped 3 bases from V and 6 bases from J, with 15 bases between. This CDR3 is built from 14 residues. CDR1 and CDR2 (germline): SGHDT, YYEEEE. The CDR3 sequence is CASSWDILRDGYTF. The CDR3 region has the DNA TGTGCCAGCAGCTGGGACATCCTAAGGGATGGCTACACCTTC.

This chain links TRBV27 with TRBJ2-1; possibly TRBD2 for D (6 bases). This CDR3 comprises 15 residues. Trimming stripped 5 bases from V and 0 bases from J, with 11 bases between. Germline loops: CDR1 MNHEY, CDR2 SMNVEV (reference sequence). The CDR3, as DNA: TGTGCCAGCAGTCAGACTAGGCGCTCCTACAATGAGCAGTTCTTC. Translation gives CASSQTRRSYNEQFF.

This clone was observed a few times. J is TRBJ1-1 and V is TRBV5-1; 8 positions match TRBD1. Germline assignment: CDR1 SGHRS and CDR2 YFSETQ. The CDR3 has 16 residues. The V segment lost 10 bases and the J segment 6 bases; nucleotides outside the gene matches: 20. CDR3 sequence (DNA): TGCGCCTGTCGAGCGACAGGGGTAAGGATCGTCGCTGAAGCTTTCTTT. Residues: CACRATGVRIVAEAFF.

The chain uses TRBV18 and TRBJ1-1; no clear D. This CDR3 has 14 amino acids. The germline V gene has CDR1 KGHSH and CDR2 LQKENI. Trimming removed 6 bases at V and 3 bases at J, with 14 bases between. Written as DNA, the CDR3 is TGTGCCAGCTCCCCAACGCCCGGAGACACTGAAGCTTTCTTT. Translated, it gives CASSPTPGDTEAFF.

V and J are TRBV29-1 and TRBJ2-2; D perhaps matches TRBD1 (5 bases). This CDR3 region has 14 residues. V lost 6 bases and J lost 3, with 14 bases in between. CDR1 SQVTM and CDR2 ANQGSEA come from the germline V gene. Here the CDR3 reads CSVWTSPYTGELFF. The CDR3 DNA reads as TGCAGCGTATGGACATCCCCCTACACCGGGGAGCTGTTTTTT.

This clone was observed a handful of times. The chain links TRBV18 to TRBJ1-5; 7 bases fit TRBD1. CDR1 and CDR2 from the germline V gene are KGHSH and LQKENI. The V segment lost 2 bases and the J segment 2 bases; nucleotides outside the gene matches: 3. This CDR3 spans 15 amino acids. DNA of the CDR3: TGTGCCAGCTCACCAGATGGACAGGGCAATCAGCCCCAGCATTTT. It encodes CASSPDGQGNQPQHF.

V is TRBV4-1 and J is TRBJ2-3, with 7 nucleotides matching TRBD2. Trimming at V came to 4 bases and at J to 8 bases, leaving 12 bases not matched to a gene. This CDR3 region has 15 residues. From germline, CDR1 is MGHRA and CDR2 YSYEKL. DNA for the CDR3: TGCGCCAGCAGCCTTGGGACTACCGCACAGATTACGCAGTATTTT. Protein product: CASSLGTTAQITQYF.

The rearrangement uses TRBV7-9 and TRBJ1-1; 7 nucleotides agree with TRBD1. With V trimmed by 3 bases and J by 1 base, 8 bases remained unmatched. The CDR3 extends over 16 amino acids. Germline V CDR1 and CDR2: SEHNR, FQNEAQ (reference sequence). The CDR3 sequence: CASSFYTGARNTEAFF. In nucleotides, the CDR3 is TGTGCCAGCAGCTTCTACACAGGGGCCCGGAACACTGAAGCTTTCTTT.

The count of this clone is one. This chain connects TRBV30 to TRBJ1-2; D is ambiguous. Germline CDR1 is GTSNPN and CDR2 is SVGIG (reference sequence). The CDR3 has 14 residues. The V gene lost 2 bases and the J gene lost 1 base, with 11 bases spanning the gap. The DNA of the CDR3 is TGTGCCTGGAGTTCGAGAGGAGGTAACTATGGCTACACCTTC. Its translation: CAWSSRGGNYGYTF.

The chain joins TRBV5-4 to TRBJ2-7, with a possible D match to TRBD2 (5 bases). V dropped 1 base and J dropped 3 bases, with 14 bases sitting between them. CDR3 length: 15 amino acids. The germline V gene encodes CDR1 SGHNT and CDR2 YYREEE (reference sequence). CDR3 loop: CASSLSGLAVYEQYF. As DNA, the CDR3 is TGTGCCAGCAGCTTGTCCGGGCTAGCTGTCTACGAGCAGTACTTC.

J is TRBJ2-3 and V is TRBV28; 8 bases map to TRBD2. Germline CDR1 reads MDHEN; CDR2 reads SYDVKM. Losses at the gene ends were 7 bases for V and 0 bases for J; bases not matched to a gene: 12. This CDR3 has 17 residues. As DNA, the CDR3 is TGTGCCAGCACCGCCCGGACTAGCTCCCTTAGCACAGATACGCAGTATTTT. Its protein product is CASTARTSSLSTDTQYF.

The gene calls are TRBV5-1 and TRBJ1-1; no clear D gene. The CDR3 loop spans 15 amino acids. CDR1 is SGHRS, CDR2 YFSETQ, per germline. V gave up 4 bases and J gave up 2 bases, with 15 bases separating them. The CDR3 DNA is TGCGCCAGCAGCAAAACTCCGGGAACAAACACTGAAGCTTTCTTT. Translation gives CASSKTPGTNTEAFF.

This clone occurred a few times. The rearrangement uses TRBV2 and TRBJ1-5, with D perhaps TRBD1 (6 bases). CDR3 length equals 14 residues. The V end lost 3 bases, the J end lost 1 base, and 7 bases lay between the germline ends. Germline-derived CDR1 and CDR2 are SNHLY and FYNNEI. CDR3 loop: CASSEGASNQPQHF. The CDR3 DNA reads as TGTGCCAGCAGTGAGGGGGCCAGCAATCAGCCCCAGCATTTT.

The chain employs TRBV7-8 and TRBJ1-2; TRBD1 might be the D (5 bases). This CDR3 comprises 16 residues. Germline CDR1 is SGHVS and CDR2 is FQNEAQ. V lost 2 bases and J lost 1, with 14 bases in between. The CDR3 DNA sequence: TGTGCCAGCAGCTTATTGGGACTGACTTATAACTATGGCTACACCTTC. Translating gives CASSLLGLTYNYGYTF.

The rearrangement links TRBV30 to TRBJ1-5; the D gene is possibly TRBD1 (5 bases). The CDR3 contains 11 residues. Germline CDR1 and CDR2: GTSNPN and SVGIG (reference sequence). Between the trimmed V and J ends, which lost 1 base and 9 bases, there was a span of 7 bases. For the CDR3, the DNA is TGTGCCTGGAGTGCGGGGGGGCCCCAGCATTTT. Its protein is CAWSAGGPQHF.

This chain uses TRBV28 with TRBJ2-5, with 7 nucleotides matching TRBD2. CDR3 size: 14 residues. Germline lookup yields CDR1 MDHEN and CDR2 SYDVKM. The V gene end was trimmed by 5 bases and the J gene end by 5 bases; junction bases not matched to a gene: 8. The CDR3 here is CASSPRGTRETQYF. In DNA, the CDR3 is TGTGCCAGCAGTCCGCGGGGGACCAGGGAGACCCAGTACTTC.

V and J are TRBV19 and TRBJ2-6, with 9 bases matching TRBD1. Germline V gene lookup returns CDR1 LNHDA and CDR2 SQIVND (reference sequence). Trimming took 3 bases from V and 0 from J; bases not matched to a gene: 6. The CDR3 has 18 residues. The CDR3 sequence is CASSMGTGTYSGANVLTF. The CDR3 DNA reads TGTGCCAGTAGTATGGGGACAGGGACTTACTCTGGGGCCAACGTCCTGACTTTC.

V gene TRBV10-3 combines with J gene TRBJ2-5; 8 nucleotides match TRBD2. Germline loops: CDR1 ENHRY, CDR2 SYGVKD. The CDR3 is made up of 13 amino acids. V lost 10 bases to trimming and J lost 5 bases; unmatched junction nucleotides: 9. The CDR3 spells CATTGREDETQYF. The CDR3 region has the DNA TGTGCCACCACTGGGCGGGAGGATGAGACCCAGTACTTC.

This clone was seen once. CDR3 sequence reads: CASSFGGGHEQYF. CDR3 nucleotide sequence: TGTGCCAGCAGTTTTGGAGGTGGCCACGAGCAGTACTTC. The chain recombines TRBV28 with TRBJ2-7; D perhaps matches TRBD2 (5 bases). CDR1 is MDHEN and CDR2 is SYDVKM in the germline V gene. V lost 3 bases and J 5 bases, leaving 11 bases between the germline ends. The CDR3 spans 13 residues. The whole variable domain, remainder taken from reference TRBV28 and TRBJ2-7, is DVKVTQSSRYLVKRTGEKVFLECVQDMDHENMFWYRQDPGLGLRLIYFSYDVKMKEKGDIPEGYSVSREKKERFSLILESASTNQTSMYLCASSFGGGHEQYFGPGTRLTVT.